This TCR beta chain derives from a study of blood T cell repertoires in COVID-19. Germline trimming cut 7 bases from V and 6 bases from J; bases unmatched to any gene: 7. The V gene's germline CDR1 is ENHRY and CDR2 SYGVKD. This CDR3 spans 14 amino acids. The table came from immunoSEQ multiplex PCR; TCRdb's copy has only in-frame clones and leaves some out. Of 210,000 or so clones listed, 88% were seen once; the top ten hold 2.5% to 3.5%. The sequence derives from a woman aged 55-69 years with acute or convalescent COVID-19. Sequencing was performed on peripheral blood. V usage is TRBV10-3 and J usage is TRBJ2-3, with 10 bases that match TRBD2. This chain's CDR3 is CAITKREGPDTQYF. The DNA of the CDR3 is TGTGCCATCACAAAGCGGGAGGGCCCCGATACGCAGTATTTT.